Shown below are 17 T cell receptor beta chains from a single sample sequenced in a study of cytomegalovirus exposure and HLA in healthy donors. Assay: immunoSEQ multiplex PCR; the TCRdb copy retains only in-frame clones and omits some. Of some 43,000 clones in the sample, 80% to 95% were seen once. The sample consisted of PBMCs. All receptors come from a young man in good health and CMV-seronegative.

The J gene is TRBJ2-1, the V gene TRBV7-6, with TRBD2 matching 8 bases. CDR1 SGHVS and CDR2 FNYEAQ come from the germline V gene. Germline trimming cut 1 base from V and 7 bases from J; bases unmatched to any gene: 12. The CDR3 extends over 17 amino acids. Here the CDR3 reads CASSLVAGGPLGNEQFF. The DNA of the CDR3 is TGTGCCAGCAGCTTAGTTGCGGGGGGTCCTTTGGGGAATGAGCAGTTCTTC.

The rearrangement links TRBV2 to TRBJ2-1, with 12 bases lining up with TRBD2. CDR1 is SNHLY, CDR2 FYNNEI, per germline. With 4 bases clipped from V and 0 bases from J, the junction kept 10 bases outside the gene matches. The CDR3 has 19 residues. The CDR3 protein is CASSGVLAGGPSSYNEQFF. DNA of the CDR3: TGTGCCAGCAGTGGGGTTCTAGCGGGAGGGCCTAGCTCCTACAATGAGCAGTTCTTC.

The V and J genes are TRBV28 and TRBJ2-7; 7 bases are a match to TRBD2. Germline-derived CDR1 and CDR2 are MDHEN and SYDVKM. The CDR3 totals 16 residues. V was pared by 4 bases and J by 2 bases, with 11 bases of the junction left unmatched. The CDR3 nucleotides are TGTGCCAGCAGTTCCCCCGGCGGGAGCAACCCCTACGAGCAGTACTTC. It specifies CASSSPGGSNPYEQYF. Using reference TRBV28 and TRBJ2-7 for the parts outside the CDR3, the full variable domain is DVKVTQSSRYLVKRTGEKVFLECVQDMDHENMFWYRQDPGLGLRLIYFSYDVKMKEKGDIPEGYSVSREKKERFSLILESASTNQTSMYLCASSSPGGSNPYEQYFGPGTRLTVT.

The chain recombines TRBV7-2 with TRBJ1-5; 7 nucleotides line up with TRBD1. The J segment lost 2 bases and the V segment lost 5 bases, leaving 6 bases of the junction unmatched. CDR1 SGHTA and CDR2 FQGNSA come from the germline V gene. The CDR3 is made up of 15 amino acids. CDR3 sequence reads: CASSTDGTGNQPQHF. The CDR3 DNA reads TGTGCCAGCAGCACCGACGGGACAGGCAATCAGCCCCAGCATTTT.

The table lists this clone with a count of one. The V call is TRBV29-1, the J call TRBJ1-5; D not certain. The V end was cut by 4 bases, the J end by 3 bases, with 16 bases between. This CDR3 contains 15 residues. Germline V gene lookup returns CDR1 SQVTM and CDR2 ANQGSEA. The DNA of the CDR3 is TGCAGCGTTGTGCTTCCAGGCGCCGCCAATCAGCCCCAGCATTTT. It specifies CSVVLPGAANQPQHF.

The rearrangement uses TRBV5-1 and TRBJ2-2, with D maybe TRBD2 (5 bases). V gave up 7 bases and J gave up 4 bases, with 14 bases separating them. The V gene's germline CDR1 is SGHRS and CDR2 YFSETQ. The CDR3 has 14 amino acids. The CDR3 coding sequence is TGCGCCAGCCGAATCGAGGGTGTCACCGGGGAGCTGTTTTTT. This sequence encodes CASRIEGVTGELFF.

The V and J genes are TRBV7-9 and TRBJ1-6; weak D call: TRBD1 (5 bases). Trimming took off 2 bases at V and 6 bases at J, with 8 bases between the two ends. The CDR3 is 14 residues long. Germline loops: CDR1 SEHNR, CDR2 FQNEAQ (reference sequence). The CDR3 loop is CASSLTRVNSPLHF. CDR3 bases: TGTGCCAGCAGCTTAACCAGGGTTAATTCACCCCTCCACTTT.

The chain is built from TRBV7-3 and TRBJ2-3; tentatively, D is TRBD2 (7 bases). The germline V and J ends were trimmed by 6 bases and 2 bases, with 15 bases remaining between them. The CDR3 consists of 15 residues. Per the germline V gene, CDR1 is SGHTA and CDR2 is FQGTGA. CDR3 in DNA: TGTGCCAGCAGTAACTCGGGGGGCCACACAGATACGCAGTATTTT. Translated: CASSNSGGHTDTQYF.

This rearrangement joins TRBV10-3 to TRBJ1-1, with 10 bases fitting TRBD1. Germline lookup yields CDR1 ENHRY and CDR2 SYGVKD. This CDR3 has 13 residues. V was pared by 4 bases and J by 7 bases, with 3 bases of the junction left unmatched. DNA for the CDR3: TGTGCCATCAGTGGGGACAGGGGAGGTGAAGCTTTCTTT. Translation: CAISGDRGGEAFF.

This rearrangement joins TRBV4-2 to TRBJ2-4, with D perhaps TRBD2 (6 bases). CDR3 length: 15 residues. The ends were cut back, 3 bases at V and 2 bases at J, with 11 bases in the middle. Germline CDR1 and CDR2: LGHNA and YNFKEQ. CDR3 sequence: CASSQARGSKNIQYF. DNA of the CDR3: TGTGCCAGCAGCCAGGCCCGGGGGTCCAAAAACATTCAGTACTTC.

The chain is built from TRBV12-5 and TRBJ1-1; D is perhaps TRBD1 (5 bases). The CDR3 length is 13 residues. Germline V gene sequence: CDR1 LGHNT, CDR2 FRNRAP. V shed 8 bases and J shed 4 bases, with 14 bases lying between them. The CDR3 DNA sequence: TGTGCTAGTCGACTGGGGACTCCCACTGAAGCTTTCTTT. This translates into CASRLGTPTEAFF.

In nucleotides, the CDR3 is TGCGCCAGCAGCTTGGTCCTCCTGGAGAGCTCCTACAATGAGCAGTTCTTC. Translating it yields CASSLVLLESSYNEQFF. The V call is TRBV5-1, the J call TRBJ2-1, with D uncertain. CDR3 length: 17 residues. The germline CDR1 and CDR2 sequences are SGHRS and YFSETQ. Trimming took off 0 bases at V and 0 bases at J, with 13 bases between the two ends.

The chain uses TRBV11-2 and TRBJ2-5; a possible D gene is TRBD1 (6 bases). The CDR3 covers 15 residues. The V end was cut by 5 bases, the J end by 5 bases, with 18 bases between. Per germline, CDR1 SGHAT and CDR2 FQNNGV. The CDR3 loop is CASSTYRDRMETQYF. The CDR3 DNA reads as TGTGCCAGCAGCACCTACAGGGATAGGATGGAGACCCAGTACTTC.

The CDR3 coding sequence is TGTGCCAGCAGCGTAGAACCAGCGGGGGGCGGGGATGAGCAGTTCTTC. Its translation: CASSVEPAGGGDEQFF. This sequence joins TRBV9 and TRBJ2-1; 9 bases agree with TRBD2. The CDR3 sequence is 16 residues long. Germline values: CDR1 SGDLS, CDR2 YYNGEE. Germline trimming cut 0 bases from V and 8 bases from J; bases unmatched to any gene: 9.

For the CDR3, the DNA is TGCGCCAGCTTCCGGGACATGGTGTTAAGCAATCAGCCCCAGCATTTT. Amino acids: CASFRDMVLSNQPQHF. J is TRBJ1-5 and V is TRBV10-1; D perhaps matches TRBD1 (6 bases). The CDR3 is 16 amino acids. Germline V gene lookup returns CDR1 WNHNN and CDR2 SYGVQD (reference sequence). V lost 8 bases, J lost 1 base, and 18 bases lay in between.

The CDR3 reads CASSQSRQGWGQPQHF. The CDR3 DNA is TGCGCCAGCAGTCAAAGCCGACAGGGTTGGGGGCAGCCCCAGCATTTT. The chain combines TRBV23-1 with TRBJ1-5; 7 positions match TRBD1. TRBV23-1 is recorded as an ORF, its role being uncertain. V trimming: 2 bases; J trimming: 7 bases; junction bases outside the gene matches: 11. This CDR3 has 16 amino acids.

The V call is TRBV7-9, the J call TRBJ2-1; D possibly corresponds to TRBD2 (6 bases). The CDR3 is 14 residues long. From germline, CDR1 is SEHNR and CDR2 FQNEAQ (reference sequence). Trimming took 2 bases from V and 5 from J, leaving 10 bases between them. The CDR3 DNA is TGTGCCAGCAGCTTAATGGGGGGAGACAATGAGCAGTTCTTC. Its protein is CASSLMGGDNEQFF.